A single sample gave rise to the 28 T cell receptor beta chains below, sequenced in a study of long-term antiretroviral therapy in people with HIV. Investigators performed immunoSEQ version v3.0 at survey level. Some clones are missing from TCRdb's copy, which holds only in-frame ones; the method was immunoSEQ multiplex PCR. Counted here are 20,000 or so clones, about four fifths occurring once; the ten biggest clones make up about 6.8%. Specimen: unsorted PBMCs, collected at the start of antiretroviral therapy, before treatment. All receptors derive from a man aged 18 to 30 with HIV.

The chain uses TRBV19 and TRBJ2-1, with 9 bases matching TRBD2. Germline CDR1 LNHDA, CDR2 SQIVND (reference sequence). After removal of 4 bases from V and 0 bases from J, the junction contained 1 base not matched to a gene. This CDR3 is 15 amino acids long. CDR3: CASSSSGSSYNEQFF. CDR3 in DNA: TGTGCCAGTAGTAGTAGCGGGAGCTCCTACAATGAGCAGTTCTTC.

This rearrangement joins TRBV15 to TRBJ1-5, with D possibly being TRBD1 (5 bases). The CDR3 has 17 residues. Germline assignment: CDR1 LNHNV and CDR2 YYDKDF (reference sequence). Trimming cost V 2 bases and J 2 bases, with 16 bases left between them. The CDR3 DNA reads TGTGCCACCAGCAGACCCCCAGTGGGGGTTGGCAATCAGCCCCAGCATTTT. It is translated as CATSRPPVGVGNQPQHF.

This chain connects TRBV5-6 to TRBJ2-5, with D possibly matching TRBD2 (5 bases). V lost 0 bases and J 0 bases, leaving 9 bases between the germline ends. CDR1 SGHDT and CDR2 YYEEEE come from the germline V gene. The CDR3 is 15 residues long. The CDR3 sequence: CASSLGGANQETQYF. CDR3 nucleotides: TGTGCCAGCAGCTTGGGGGGAGCAAACCAAGAGACCCAGTACTTC.

CDR3 amino acids: CASSLTSEFSEQYF. The CDR3 DNA sequence: TGTGCCAGCAGCCTTACTAGCGAATTCAGCGAGCAGTACTTC. V gene TRBV6-5 combines with J gene TRBJ2-7; 7 bases are a match to TRBD2. Losses at the gene ends were 6 bases for V and 6 bases for J; bases not matched to a gene: 11. The CDR3 length is 14 residues. CDR1 and CDR2 (germline): MNHEY, SVGAGI.

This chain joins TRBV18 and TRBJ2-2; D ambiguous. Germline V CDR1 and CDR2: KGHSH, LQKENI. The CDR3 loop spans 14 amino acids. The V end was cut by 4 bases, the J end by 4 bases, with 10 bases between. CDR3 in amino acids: CASSLGRVTGELFF. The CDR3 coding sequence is TGTGCCAGCTCACTCGGAAGGGTCACCGGGGAGCTGTTTTTT.

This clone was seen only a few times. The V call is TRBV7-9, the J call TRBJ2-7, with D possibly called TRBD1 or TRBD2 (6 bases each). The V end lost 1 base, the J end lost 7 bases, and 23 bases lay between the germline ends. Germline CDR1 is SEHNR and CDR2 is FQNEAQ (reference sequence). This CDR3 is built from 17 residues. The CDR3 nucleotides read TGTGCCAGCAGCTTAGATGCTCGGAGGGGGGCGCGAGGTGAGCAGTACTTC. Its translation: CASSLDARRGARGEQYF.

CDR3 coding DNA: TGCAGCGTCAAGCGGGAGGGTCTTTACGAGCAGTACTTC. Translating gives CSVKREGLYEQYF. The chain links TRBV29-1 to TRBJ2-7; 10 nucleotides match TRBD2. V lost 6 bases, J lost 4 bases, and 6 bases stayed unmatched. Germline loops: CDR1 SQVTM, CDR2 ANQGSEA. This CDR3 has 13 amino acids.

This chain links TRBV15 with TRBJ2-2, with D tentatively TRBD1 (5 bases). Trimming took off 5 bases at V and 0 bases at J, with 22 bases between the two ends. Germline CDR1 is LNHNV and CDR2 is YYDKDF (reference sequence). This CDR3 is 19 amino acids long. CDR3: CATSPSAAPGLSNTGELFF. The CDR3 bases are TGTGCCACCAGCCCCAGTGCGGCGCCAGGGCTATCGAACACCGGGGAGCTGTTTTTT. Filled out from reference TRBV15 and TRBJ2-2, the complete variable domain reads DAMVIQNPRYQVTQFGKPVTLSCSQTLNHNVMYWYQQKSSQAPKLLFHYYDKDFNNEADTPDNFQSRRPNTSFCFLDIRSPGLGDTAMYLCATSPSAAPGLSNTGELFFGEGSRLTVL.

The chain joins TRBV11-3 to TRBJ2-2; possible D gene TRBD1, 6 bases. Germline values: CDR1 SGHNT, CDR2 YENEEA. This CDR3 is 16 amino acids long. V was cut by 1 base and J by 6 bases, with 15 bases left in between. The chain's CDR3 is CASSLAGRGGAGELFF. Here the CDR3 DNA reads TGTGCCAGCAGCTTAGCGGGCAGGGGTGGTGCCGGGGAGCTGTTTTTT.

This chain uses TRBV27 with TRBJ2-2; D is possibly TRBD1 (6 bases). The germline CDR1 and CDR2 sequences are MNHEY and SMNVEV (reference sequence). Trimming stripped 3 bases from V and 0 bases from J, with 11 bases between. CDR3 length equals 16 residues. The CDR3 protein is CASSFSTGTNTGELFF. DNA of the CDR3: TGTGCCAGCAGTTTCTCCACAGGGACGAACACCGGGGAGCTGTTTTTT.

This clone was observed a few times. In DNA, the CDR3 is TGTGCCAGCAGCTTCCGGTGGGGTGAGCAGTACTTC. Translation gives CASSFRWGEQYF. The chain couples TRBV7-6 to TRBJ2-7; D remains unclear. V was pared by 3 bases and J by 7 bases, with 10 bases between. The V gene's germline CDR1 is SGHVS and CDR2 FNYEAQ. The CDR3 contains 12 residues.

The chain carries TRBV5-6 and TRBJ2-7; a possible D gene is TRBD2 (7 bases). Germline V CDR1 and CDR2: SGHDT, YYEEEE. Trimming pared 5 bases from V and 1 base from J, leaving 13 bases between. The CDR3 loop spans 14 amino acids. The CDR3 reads CASREQGGSYEQYF. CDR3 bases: TGTGCCAGCAGGGAACAGGGAGGGTCCTACGAGCAGTACTTC.

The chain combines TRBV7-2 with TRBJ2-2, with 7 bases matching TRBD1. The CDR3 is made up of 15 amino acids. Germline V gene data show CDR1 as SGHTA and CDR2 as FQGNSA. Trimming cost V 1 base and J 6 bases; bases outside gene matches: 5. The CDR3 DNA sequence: TGTGCCAGCAGCTTAGTTTCAGGGACAGCCGGGGAGCTGTTTTTT. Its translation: CASSLVSGTAGELFF.

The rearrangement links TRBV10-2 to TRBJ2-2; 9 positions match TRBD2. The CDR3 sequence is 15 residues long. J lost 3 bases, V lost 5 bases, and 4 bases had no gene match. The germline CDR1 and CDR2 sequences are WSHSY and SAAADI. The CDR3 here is CASSIIAGDTGELFF. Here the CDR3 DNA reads TGCGCCAGCAGTATAATAGCGGGAGACACCGGGGAGCTGTTTTTT.

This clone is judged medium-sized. CDR3 loop: CASSLGVTGGDGYTF. The DNA for the CDR3 is TGTGCCAGCAGCTTAGGGGTGACAGGGGGCGATGGCTACACCTTC. The chain employs TRBV11-2 and TRBJ1-2; 10 bases are shared with TRBD1. Germline CDR1 is SGHAT and CDR2 is FQNNGV. The CDR3 is 15 residues long. V was clipped by 1 base and J by 6 bases; unmatched bases: 5.

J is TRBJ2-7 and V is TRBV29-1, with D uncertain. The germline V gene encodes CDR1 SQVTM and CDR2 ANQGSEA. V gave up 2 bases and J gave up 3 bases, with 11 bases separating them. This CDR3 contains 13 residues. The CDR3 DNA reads TGCAGCGTTGAATTCCGTCAAGGCTACGAGCAGTACTTC. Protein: CSVEFRQGYEQYF.

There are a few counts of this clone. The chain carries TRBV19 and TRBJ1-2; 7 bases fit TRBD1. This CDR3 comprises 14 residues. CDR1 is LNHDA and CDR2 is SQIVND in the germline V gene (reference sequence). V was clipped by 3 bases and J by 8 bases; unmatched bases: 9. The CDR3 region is CASSMFTGAQGYTF. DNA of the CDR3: TGTGCCAGTAGTATGTTTACAGGGGCTCAAGGCTACACCTTC.

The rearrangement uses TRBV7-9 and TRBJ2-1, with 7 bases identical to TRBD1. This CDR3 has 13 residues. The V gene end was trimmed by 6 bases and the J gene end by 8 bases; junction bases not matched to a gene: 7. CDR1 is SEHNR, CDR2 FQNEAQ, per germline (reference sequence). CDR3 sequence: CASRDGTVHEQFF. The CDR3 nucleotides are TGTGCCAGCAGGGACGGGACAGTTCATGAGCAGTTCTTC.

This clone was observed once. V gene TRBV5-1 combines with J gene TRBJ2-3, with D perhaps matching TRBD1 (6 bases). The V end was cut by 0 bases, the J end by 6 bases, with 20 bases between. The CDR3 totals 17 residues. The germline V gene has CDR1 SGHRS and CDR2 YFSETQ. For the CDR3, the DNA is TGCGCCAGCAGCTTGGTCACAGGGCTCACCTTGAGCGATACGCAGTATTTT. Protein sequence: CASSLVTGLTLSDTQYF. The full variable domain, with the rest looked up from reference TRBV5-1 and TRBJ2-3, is KAGVTQTPRYLIKTRGQQVTLSCSPISGHRSVSWYQQTPGQGLQFLFEYFSETQRNKGNFPGRFSGRQFSNSRSEMNVSTLELGDSALYLCASSLVTGLTLSDTQYFGPGTRLTVL.

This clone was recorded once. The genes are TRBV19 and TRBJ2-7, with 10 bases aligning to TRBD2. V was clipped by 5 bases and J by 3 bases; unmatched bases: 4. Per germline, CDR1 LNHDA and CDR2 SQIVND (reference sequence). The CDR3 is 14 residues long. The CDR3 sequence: CASSQASGSYEQYF. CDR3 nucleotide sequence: TGTGCCAGTAGTCAGGCTAGCGGGAGCTACGAGCAGTACTTC.

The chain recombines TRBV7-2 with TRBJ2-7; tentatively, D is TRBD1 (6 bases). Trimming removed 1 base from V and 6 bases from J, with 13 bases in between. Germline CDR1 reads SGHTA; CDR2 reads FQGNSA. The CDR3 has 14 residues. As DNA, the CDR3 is TGTGCCAGCAGCTTAGGGATGGGACATATCGAGCAGTACTTC. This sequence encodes CASSLGMGHIEQYF.

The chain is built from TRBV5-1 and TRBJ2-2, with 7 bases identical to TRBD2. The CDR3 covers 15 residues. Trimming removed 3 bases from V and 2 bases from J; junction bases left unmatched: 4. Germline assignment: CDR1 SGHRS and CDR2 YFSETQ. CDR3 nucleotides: TGCGCCAGCAGCTCCGGGGGGTTAAACACCGGGGAGCTGTTTTTT. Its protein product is CASSSGGLNTGELFF. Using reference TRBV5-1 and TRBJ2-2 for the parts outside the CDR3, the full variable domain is KAGVTQTPRYLIKTRGQQVTLSCSPISGHRSVSWYQQTPGQGLQFLFEYFSETQRNKGNFPGRFSGRQFSNSRSEMNVSTLELGDSALYLCASSSGGLNTGELFFGEGSRLTVL.

The CDR3 DNA is TGCGCCAGCAGTGGGAGGAGCTCCTACGAGCAGTACTTC. It encodes CASSGRSSYEQYF. The chain has TRBV10-2 and TRBJ2-7, with D maybe TRBD2 (5 bases). Looked up from germline, CDR1 is WSHSY and CDR2 is SAAADI. The CDR3 length is 13 residues. The ends were cut back, 4 bases at V and 0 bases at J, with 7 bases in the middle.

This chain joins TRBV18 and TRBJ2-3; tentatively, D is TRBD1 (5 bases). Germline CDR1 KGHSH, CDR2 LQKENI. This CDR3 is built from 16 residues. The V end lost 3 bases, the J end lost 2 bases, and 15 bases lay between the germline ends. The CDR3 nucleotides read TGTGCCAGCTCACCGGCGGCAGGGCGGCCCACAGATACGCAGTATTTT. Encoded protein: CASSPAAGRPTDTQYF.

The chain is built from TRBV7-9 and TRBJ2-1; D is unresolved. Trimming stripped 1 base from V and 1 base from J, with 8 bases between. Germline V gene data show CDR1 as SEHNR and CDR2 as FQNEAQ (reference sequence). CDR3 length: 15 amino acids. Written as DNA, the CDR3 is TGTGCCAGCAGCTTAGTTCCGGGTTCCTACAATGAGCAGTTCTTC. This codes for CASSLVPGSYNEQFF.

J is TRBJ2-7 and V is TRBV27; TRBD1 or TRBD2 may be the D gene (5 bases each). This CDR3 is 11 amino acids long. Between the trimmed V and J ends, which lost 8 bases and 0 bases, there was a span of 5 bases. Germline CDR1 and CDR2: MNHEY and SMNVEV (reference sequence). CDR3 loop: CASGTSYEQYF. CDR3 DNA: TGTGCCAGCGGGACCTCCTACGAGCAGTACTTC.

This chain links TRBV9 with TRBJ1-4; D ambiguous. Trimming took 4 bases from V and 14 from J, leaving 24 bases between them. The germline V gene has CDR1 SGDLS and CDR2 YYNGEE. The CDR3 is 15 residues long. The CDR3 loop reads CASSIGPGPESGLFF. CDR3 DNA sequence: TGTGCCAGCAGCATCGGACCGGGCCCCGAGAGTGGGCTGTTTTTT.

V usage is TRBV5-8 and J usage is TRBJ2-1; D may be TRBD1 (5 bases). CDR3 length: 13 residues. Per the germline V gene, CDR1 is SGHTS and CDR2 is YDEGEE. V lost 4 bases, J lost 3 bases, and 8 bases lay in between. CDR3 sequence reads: CASSLDSYNEQFF. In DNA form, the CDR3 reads TGTGCCAGCAGCCTCGACAGCTACAATGAGCAGTTCTTC.